These 9 T cell receptor beta chains originate from one sample sequenced in a study of cytomegalovirus exposure and HLA in healthy donors. The PCR made use of 60 Vbeta and 13 Jbeta primers. Generated by immunoSEQ multiplex PCR, the TCRdb table keeps only in-frame clones and is missing some. The table shows over 130,000 clones, with approximately 85% occurring only once. The sequenced sample consisted of PBMCs. These receptors were taken from a man in his fifties in good health and CMV-seropositive.

The chain is built from TRBV4-1 and TRBJ2-7; 12 nucleotides agree with TRBD2. Germline assignment: CDR1 MGHRA and CDR2 YSYEKL. J lost 6 bases, V lost 5 bases, and 8 bases had no gene match. This CDR3 comprises 15 residues. CDR3 region: CASSGRLAGEAEQYF. CDR3 DNA: TGCGCCAGCAGCGGCCGACTAGCGGGAGAGGCCGAGCAGTACTTC.

V and J are TRBV7-2 and TRBJ2-5; TRBD2 matches at 13 bases. Judging by the DNA end, TRBJ2-7 fits better; the J call may be wrong. This CDR3 comprises 16 residues. In germline, CDR1 is SGHTA, CDR2 FQGNSA. The CDR3 region is CASTPGLAGIGYEQYF. In DNA form, the CDR3 reads TGTGCCAGCACCCCGGGACTAGCGGGAATTGGTTACGAGCAGTACTTC.

CDR3 nucleotide sequence: TGTGCCAGCAGCTCTTTAGCCGGGACTAGCGGGAGCGCTGGGGCCAACGTCCTGACTTTC. It yields the protein CASSSLAGTSGSAGANVLTF. The chain joins TRBV7-6 to TRBJ2-6, with 14 bases that match TRBD2. The CDR3 length is 20 residues. V trimming: 4 bases; J trimming: 2 bases; junction bases outside the gene matches: 10. Germline values: CDR1 SGHVS, CDR2 FNYEAQ.

The gene calls are TRBV6-1 and TRBJ1-3; weak D call: TRBD1 (6 bases). V was trimmed by 6 bases and J by 0 bases, leaving 12 bases between them. The CDR3 has 15 residues. The germline gives CDR1 MNHNS, CDR2 SASEGT. For the CDR3, the DNA is TGTGCCAGCAGAGGGGACACTAACTCTGGAAACACCATATATTTT. Its protein product is CASRGDTNSGNTIYF.

The chain carries TRBV7-9 and TRBJ2-1; TRBD1 agrees at 7 bases. The V gene's germline CDR1 is SEHNR and CDR2 FQNEAQ (reference sequence). Trimming took 5 bases from V and 3 from J; bases not matched to a gene: 7. The CDR3 totals 15 residues. CDR3 bases: TGTGCCAGCAGCCCTCGAGGGGGCGGCTACAATGAGCAGTTCTTC. Translation gives CASSPRGGGYNEQFF.

V gene TRBV11-2 combines with J gene TRBJ2-1; D is possibly TRBD2 (5 bases). V shed 0 bases and J shed 10 bases, with 13 bases lying between them. Germline CDR1 is SGHAT and CDR2 is FQNNGV. This CDR3 comprises 14 residues. CDR3 in amino acids: CASSLDRGGGEQFF. Written as DNA, the CDR3 is TGTGCCAGCAGCTTAGATCGAGGCGGCGGGGAGCAGTTCTTC.

V is TRBV6-5 and J is TRBJ2-7; 10 bases are a match to TRBD1. The CDR3 has 14 amino acids. V lost 7 bases and J lost 4; bases outside the gene matches: 7. Germline loops: CDR1 MNHEY, CDR2 SVGAGI. The CDR3 reads CASTPTGGRYEQYF. The CDR3 DNA reads TGTGCCAGCACCCCGACAGGGGGCCGGTACGAGCAGTACTTC.

This rearrangement joins TRBV19 to TRBJ1-1; D not certain. Germline CDR1 reads LNHDA; CDR2 reads SQIVND (reference sequence). CDR3 length: 13 residues. Deletions cut 5 bases from V and 3 bases from J, with 10 bases between. CDR3 bases: TGTGCCAGTAGTTATCGAGCGGACACTGAAGCTTTCTTT. Translated: CASSYRADTEAFF.

The V call is TRBV27, the J call TRBJ1-2, with D tentatively TRBD1 (6 bases). Germline V lookup: CDR1 MNHEY, CDR2 SMNVEV (reference sequence). V lost 6 bases to trimming and J lost 4 bases, with 15 bases between them. This CDR3 is 14 amino acids long. The CDR3 DNA follows: TGTGCCAGCAGGCTAAACAGGGATAGCTATGGCTACACCTTC. This gives the protein CASRLNRDSYGYTF.